The TCR beta chain described here comes from a study of CD8 T cells in Susac syndrome (dated by TCRdb to between 2019 and 2020). With respect to the entire study: Among the sequenced Susac syndrome patients, about six had clinically active disease and about eight were in clinical remission. At blood withdrawal, Susac syndrome patients were therapy-naive, treated with corticosteroids (with IVIg additionally given to some), or treated with IVIg alone. Whether CD8+ T cell activation and differentiation in Susac syndrome was antigen driven was tested using repertoire sequencing. The clonality of the CD8+ T cell repertoire was compared across approximately 11 healthy donors, some 14 Susac syndrome patients and 15 multiple sclerosis patients.

What the authors observed across the whole study: In the total CD8+ and CD8+ TEMRA repertoires, 15 to 20 and five Susac-specific public clones, respectively, were identified. Clonal expansion was seen in Susac syndrome CD8+ repertoires, peaking in CD8+ TEMRA cells and being greater in clinically active patients than in remitting ones. The TCR sequencing and HLA analysis was acknowledged to have included a relatively small number of individuals.

Regarding this clonotype: What this receptor recognizes is not known. No per-base quality is available; no much larger clone lies one base away.

Inclusive of the bounding cysteine and phenylalanine, the CDR3 is 12 residues long. The CDR3 DNA has 36 bases and is translated from base 1. Trimming removed 2 bases from V and 9 bases from J, leaving 8 bases between the germline ends. The germline V gene (reference sequence) sets CDR1 to SEHNR and CDR2 to FQNEAQ. RNA was extracted using the RNeasy kit, and about 0.45 to 1 ug of the RNA was reverse transcribed with random hexamers. The immunoSEQ multiplex PCR assay, covering 54 Vbeta and 13 Jbeta segments, was used to amplify TCR beta CDR3 regions. PCR amplification bias was corrected by using a synthetic template baseline for primer optimization and computational correction. The authors' pipeline ran thus. Reads were assigned to V, D and J genes according to IMGT and analyzed in immunoSEQ Analyzer, with only productive sequences retained. Clonality was calculated as one minus the Shannon entropy normalized by log2 of the number of productive unique sequences. For each patient and control, public and private clones were evaluated within the 100 most prevalent clones. Susac-specific clones were defined as absent from healthy and MS cohorts, around 970 published viral clones and other ImmuneACCESS disease sequences. The raw public reads went through TCRdb reprocessing: fastp at Q25, MiXCR clone calling, in-frame beta chains kept. All rows with the same CDR3 protein become a single entry with the most common DNA and genes. It is TCRdb's table, rather than the study itself, that gives the V and J calls and clone size. For this sample there are approximately 190,000 distinct CDR3 sequences; around 95% appear just once. The ten largest clonotypes hold approximately 0.15% of the sample.

Peripheral blood CD8+ and CD4+ T cells from healthy donors, Susac syndrome patients and multiple sclerosis patients were profiled by high-throughput TCR beta sequencing. Recently defined diagnostic criteria for definite or probable disease were met by the Susac syndrome patients. Bulk CD8+ and CD4+ T cells were purified magnetically by negative isolation, whereas CD8+ TEMRA cells were enriched by FACS. Blood was drawn into EDTA tubes, processed within 24 hours, and PBMCs were isolated by density gradient centrifugation. PBMCs destined for TCR sequencing were cryopreserved in liquid nitrogen and later thawed in a 37 °C water bath. The sorted or isolated CD4+, CD8+ and CD8+ TEMRA cells had a purity of 90% or higher.

This sequence uses TRBV7-9 and TRBJ2-1; TRBD2 might be the D gene, on 5 matching bases. This sequence was found in a human donor with Susac syndrome. Sequenced: CD8+ T cells from PBMCs. The CDR3 has the sequence CASSLPSTEQFF. The bases are TGTGCCAGCAGCTTACCTAGCACTGAGCAGTTCTTC.